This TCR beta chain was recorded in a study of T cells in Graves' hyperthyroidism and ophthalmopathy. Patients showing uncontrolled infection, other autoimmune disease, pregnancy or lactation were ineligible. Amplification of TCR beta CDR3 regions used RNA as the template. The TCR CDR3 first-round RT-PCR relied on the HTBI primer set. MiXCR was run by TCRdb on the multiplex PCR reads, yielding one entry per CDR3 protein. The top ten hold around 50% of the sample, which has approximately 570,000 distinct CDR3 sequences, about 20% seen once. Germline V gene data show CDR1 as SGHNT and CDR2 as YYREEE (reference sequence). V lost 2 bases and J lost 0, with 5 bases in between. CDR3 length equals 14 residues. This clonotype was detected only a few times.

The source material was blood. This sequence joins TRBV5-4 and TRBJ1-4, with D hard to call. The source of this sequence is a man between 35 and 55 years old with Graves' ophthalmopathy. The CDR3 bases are TGTGCCAGCAGCTTTAAAACAACTAATGAAAAACTGTTTTTT. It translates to CASSFKTTNEKLFF.